The clone carrying this T cell receptor (beta chain) was counted only a few times. The data were taken from a study of T-cell reconstitution after alpha-beta-depleted transplantation in children. The TCRbeta library was prepared with unique molecular identifiers. Via MiXCR, TCRdb re-called the PCR reads, giving one row per CDR3 protein. The sample consists of 83,000 or so distinct CDR3 sequences, 6.5% to 8.5% of them appearing once. The CDR3 has 12 amino acids. Trimming at V came to 10 bases and at J to 4 bases, leaving 2 bases not matched to a gene. Germline V gene data show CDR1 as LNHDA and CDR2 as SQIVND (reference sequence).

This chain links TRBV19 with TRBJ2-3, with 10 bases fitting TRBD2. This clonotype was obtained from a human donor who donated a stem cell graft to a child with congenital amegakaryocytic thrombocytopenia. This material consisted of PBMCs from the stem cell graft donor, taken from the stem cell graft. Here the CDR3 reads CATLAGADTQYF. In nucleotides, the CDR3 is TGTGCCACTCTAGCGGGGGCAGATACGCAGTATTTT.